Each of the 15 T cell receptor beta chains below was sequenced from the same sample in a study of OX40 agonist ivuxolimab in advanced cancers. Profiled with immunoSEQ multiplex PCR; TCRdb holds only in-frame clones, not every one. The data contain roughly 13,000 clones, around three quarters of them singletons. The material was CD4+ or CD8+ T cells sorted from blood, obtained in a trial of the OX40 agonist ivuxolimab. The source is an adult with an advanced solid tumor such as melanoma, head and neck, liver or kidney cancer.

The chain couples TRBV7-9 to TRBJ1-2; D unresolved. The germline CDR1 and CDR2 sequences are SEHNR and FQNEAQ (reference sequence). This CDR3 is 12 amino acids long. V lost 2 bases, J lost 6 bases, and 7 bases lay in between. CDR3 sequence (DNA): TGTGCCAGCAGCTTAAACACAGATGGCTACACCTTC. Translating it yields CASSLNTDGYTF.

J is TRBJ2-7 and V is TRBV5-4; 8 positions match TRBD2. V lost 5 bases, J lost 5 bases, and 15 bases stayed unmatched. The length of the CDR3 is 16 residues. Germline lookup yields CDR1 SGHNT and CDR2 YYREEE (reference sequence). DNA for the CDR3: TGTGCCAGCAGTTCGAAAACTAGCGGACCCACAGACGAGCAGTACTTC. It codes for CASSSKTSGPTDEQYF.

This clone has a handful of counts. CDR3 DNA sequence: TGTGCCAGCAGCTTATACCCAGGGGGCGCGGGGCCGGACACTGAAGCTTTCTTT. Amino acid sequence: CASSLYPGGAGPDTEAFF. The chain employs TRBV7-3 and TRBJ1-1, with TRBD1 matching 8 bases. The CDR3 is 18 amino acids. V lost 2 bases and J lost 3; bases outside the gene matches: 14. Looked up from germline, CDR1 is SGHTA and CDR2 is FQGTGA.

The chain recombines TRBV19 with TRBJ2-7; tentatively, D is TRBD1 (6 bases). Trimming removed 7 bases at V and 0 bases at J, with 13 bases between. Germline V CDR1 and CDR2: LNHDA, SQIVND (reference sequence). There are 14 residues in the CDR3. DNA for the CDR3: TGTGCCAGTACCCTTACAGGGAGCTCCTACGAGCAGTACTTC. This sequence encodes CASTLTGSSYEQYF.

CDR3 in amino acids: CASSPRTATDTQYF. The DNA of the CDR3 is TGTGCCAGCAGCCCTAGGACCGCCACAGATACGCAGTATTTT. The chain links TRBV7-8 to TRBJ2-3, with D uncertain. The CDR3 has 14 amino acids. In germline, CDR1 is SGHVS, CDR2 FQNEAQ. V lost 5 bases to trimming and J lost 2 bases, with 11 bases between them.

By share, this clone ranks as large. V gene TRBV5-6 combines with J gene TRBJ2-7, with D possibly being TRBD1 (5 bases). This CDR3 region has 15 residues. Germline assignment: CDR1 SGHDT and CDR2 YYEEEE. Trimming stripped 0 bases from V and 0 bases from J, with 10 bases between. The CDR3 sequence is CASSLDRTLSYEQYF. The CDR3 coding sequence is TGTGCCAGCAGCTTGGACAGGACGCTCTCCTACGAGCAGTACTTC.

The chain has TRBV5-1 and TRBJ2-3, with D maybe TRBD2 (6 bases). This CDR3 contains 15 residues. The ends were cut back, 4 bases at V and 4 bases at J, with 16 bases in the middle. Germline lookup yields CDR1 SGHRS and CDR2 YFSETQ. As DNA, the CDR3 is TGCGCCAGCAGCCCCAGGCTGGGGGAGGCAGATACGCAGTATTTT. Protein product: CASSPRLGEADTQYF.

The rearrangement uses TRBV2 and TRBJ2-5; 8 bases are shared with TRBD2. The V gene end was trimmed by 7 bases and the J gene end by 4 bases; junction bases not matched to a gene: 11. This CDR3 spans 15 amino acids. The germline gives CDR1 SNHLY, CDR2 FYNNEI. The CDR3 sequence: CASTPLVREVETQYF. The CDR3, as DNA: TGTGCCAGCACCCCCCTGGTGCGGGAGGTAGAGACCCAGTACTTC.

This clone has a single count. The gene calls are TRBV6-1 and TRBJ2-1; a possible D gene is TRBD2 (6 bases). Trimming stripped 4 bases from V and 6 bases from J, with 16 bases between. The germline CDR1 and CDR2 sequences are MNHNS and SASEGT. The CDR3 contains 15 residues. The CDR3 DNA reads TGTGCCAGCAGTGTCGGGGACTCCGATCTCAATGAGCAGTTCTTC. This gives the protein CASSVGDSDLNEQFF.

This clone was recorded a few times. The junction shows a germline mismatch at one end, possibly a read error. The rearrangement links TRBV4-1 to TRBJ2-7, with 8 nucleotides matching TRBD2. Germline V gene data show CDR1 as MGHRA and CDR2 as YSYEKL. The CDR3 runs 15 residues. CDR3 DNA sequence: TGCGCCAGCAGTCAAGAAACTAGCGGATACTACGAGCAGTACTTC. This translates into CASSQETSGYYEQYF.

The J gene is TRBJ2-7, the V gene TRBV7-9, with 8 bases lining up with TRBD2. The CDR3 length is 15 residues. Germline V gives CDR1 SEHNR, CDR2 FQNEAQ (reference sequence). The V and J ends lost 5 bases and 2 bases, in that order; junction bases with no gene match: 8. CDR3 sequence (DNA): TGTGCCAGCAGCCCCCTTGCGGGAGGTACCTACGAGCAGTACTTC. Encoded protein: CASSPLAGGTYEQYF.

This rearrangement joins TRBV9 to TRBJ1-2; TRBD1 matches 8 bases. Germline CDR1 and CDR2: SGDLS and YYNGEE. The CDR3 has 15 amino acids. V dropped 3 bases and J dropped 5; count of bases not matched to a gene: 9. The chain's CDR3 is CASSARQGPTYGYTF. The CDR3 DNA reads TGTGCCAGCAGCGCCAGACAGGGGCCGACGTATGGCTACACCTTC.

This clone showed up just once. V usage is TRBV7-8 and J usage is TRBJ2-3; 12 bases align to TRBD2. Germline V gene lookup returns CDR1 SGHVS and CDR2 FQNEAQ. This CDR3 has 17 amino acids. The ends lost 4 bases at V and 0 bases at J; junction bases unmatched: 5. DNA of the CDR3: TGTGCCAGCAGCTCCAGACTAGCGGGGGCAAGCACAGATACGCAGTATTTT. This sequence encodes CASSSRLAGASTDTQYF.

V gene TRBV5-4 combines with J gene TRBJ2-1; weak D call: TRBD2 (5 bases). V was clipped by 0 bases and J by 2 bases, with 9 bases between them. The CDR3 is 15 amino acids. Germline loops: CDR1 SGHNT, CDR2 YYREEE (reference sequence). CDR3 sequence: CASSLVERPYNEQFF. DNA for the CDR3: TGTGCCAGCAGCTTGGTTGAGCGGCCCTACAATGAGCAGTTCTTC. Variable domain in full (rest from reference TRBV5-4 and TRBJ2-1): ETGVTQSPTHLIKTRGQQVTLRCSSQSGHNTVSWYQQALGQGPQFIFQYYREEENGRGNFPPRFSGLQFPNYSSELNVNALELDDSALYLCASSLVERPYNEQFFGPGTRLTVL.

V and J are TRBV5-1 and TRBJ2-2; D is unclear. This CDR3 region has 12 residues. CDR1 SGHRS and CDR2 YFSETQ come from the germline V gene. Trimming stripped 4 bases from V and 2 bases from J, with 3 bases between. In DNA, the CDR3 is TGCGCCAGCAGCACAAACACCGGGGAGCTGTTTTTT. It specifies CASSTNTGELFF.